Listed below are T cell receptor beta chains from one sample, sequenced in a study of blood T cells in healthy people across ages. TCRdb recomputed calls from the 5' RACE reads with MiXCR, one row per CDR3 protein. Of just over 1 million distinct CDR3 sequences listed, more than 40% are singletons. Sequencing was done on a sample of blood. Every receptor here comes from a woman in her fifties or sixties in good health. Both conserved end residues are part of each CDR3. The D gene is left open where the match is weak. Clone size is given for some rows only: seen once, a few or many times, or a class if the clone is expanded.

size: NA; D: NA; V: TRBV20-1; J: TRBJ2-1; CDR3: CSARSPLANEQFF; DNA: TGCAGTGCTAGATCGCCACTAGCCAATGAGCAGTTCTTC
size: NA; D: TRBD2; V: TRBV20-1; J: TRBJ2-1; CDR3: CSAPGTTSYNEQFF; DNA: TGCAGTGCTCCCGGGACTACCTCCTACAATGAGCAGTTCTTC
size: NA; D: NA; V: TRBV6-5; J: TRBJ1-2; CDR3: CASSPRSNYGYTF; DNA: TGTGCCAGCAGTCCTCGATCTAACTATGGCTACACCTTC
size: few; D: TRBD2; V: TRBV29-1; J: TRBJ2-5; CDR3: CSVLAGDEQYF; DNA: TGCAGCGTTTTGGCGGGAGATGAGCAGTACTTC
size: NA; D: NA; V: TRBV29-1; J: TRBJ2-1; CDR3: CSVEDSTGSEWYNEQFF; DNA: TGCAGCGTTGAAGATAGTACGGGCTCGGAATGGTACAATGAGCAGTTCTTC
size: NA; D: NA; V: TRBV20-1; J: TRBJ2-5; CDR3: CSAREPPGTQYF; DNA: TGCAGTGCTAGAGAGCCCCCGGGTACCCAGTACTTC
size: NA; D: TRBD2; V: TRBV7-2; J: TRBJ2-5; CDR3: CASSLDGGRAGETQYF; DNA: TGTGCCAGCAGCTTAGATGGCGGGAGGGCCGGAGAGACCCAGTACTTC
size: few; D: NA; V: TRBV4-2; J: TRBJ1-2; CDR3: CAGSHPGGEDYTF; DNA: TGTGCCGGCAGCCACCCGGGGGGGGAGGACTACACCTTC
size: NA; D: NA; V: TRBV4-2; J: TRBJ2-1; CDR3: CASSQEVDVYNEQFF; DNA: TGTGCCAGCAGCCAAGAGGTCGACGTATACAATGAGCAGTTCTTC
size: NA; D: TRBD2; V: TRBV12-3/TRBV12-4; J: TRBJ2-5; CDR3: CASSPMGAGVAETQYF; DNA: TGTGCCAGCAGTCCGATGGGAGCGGGAGTTGCTGAGACCCAGTACTTC
size: NA; D: TRBD1; V: TRBV15; J: TRBJ2-7; CDR3: CATNKERGPYEQYF; DNA: TGTGCCACCAACAAAGAAAGGGGGCCCTACGAGCAGTACTTC
size: NA; D: TRBD2; V: TRBV29-1; J: TRBJ2-1; CDR3: CSMGLAGARSSYNEQFF; DNA: TGCAGCATGGGACTAGCGGGAGCTAGAAGCTCCTACAATGAGCAGTTCTTC
size: few; D: TRBD1; V: TRBV27; J: TRBJ2-7; CDR3: CASSLSPGDSAKEQYF; DNA: TGTGCCAGCAGTTTATCTCCTGGGGACAGCGCTAAGGAGCAGTACTTC
size: NA; D: NA; V: TRBV5-6; J: TRBJ2-7; CDR3: CASSLSQVITYEQYF; DNA: TGTGCCAGCAGCTTGTCTCAGGTGATAACCTACGAGCAGTACTTC
size: NA; D: TRBD2; V: TRBV29-1; J: TRBJ2-1; CDR3: CSVGTSGTSYNEQFF; DNA: TGCAGCGTGGGGACTAGCGGGACCTCCTACAATGAGCAGTTCTTC
size: few; D: NA; V: TRBV20-1; J: TRBJ2-7; CDR3: CSAVSPGPYEQYF; DNA: TGCAGTGCCGTCTCTCCGGGCCCATACGAGCAGTACTTC
size: NA; D: NA; V: TRBV25-1; J: TRBJ1-6; CDR3: CASSARTWYNSPLHF; DNA: TGTGCCAGCAGTGCCCGGACATGGTATAATTCACCCCTCCACTTT
size: few; D: NA; V: TRBV24-1; J: TRBJ2-7; CDR3: CATSDTNRYEQYF; DNA: TGTGCCACCAGTGATACGAACAGATACGAGCAGTACTTC
size: NA; D: NA; V: TRBV6-2/TRBV6-3; J: TRBJ1-5; CDR3: CASSYSGQPSNQPQHF; DNA: TGTGCCAGCAGTTACTCGGGGCAGCCGTCCAATCAGCCCCAGCATTTT
size: NA; D: TRBD2; V: TRBV28; J: TRBJ2-7; CDR3: CASSSGLAGGLNLGSEQYF; DNA: TGTGCCAGCAGTTCAGGACTAGCGGGAGGGCTTAATCTTGGATCCGAGCAGTACTTC
size: NA; D: TRBD2; V: TRBV5-1; J: TRBJ2-5; CDR3: CASSLVGTSGGQETQYF; DNA: TGCGCCAGCAGCTTGGTTGGGACTAGCGGGGGGCAAGAGACCCAGTACTTC
size: NA; D: TRBD1; V: TRBV6-5; J: TRBJ1-6; CDR3: CASSYMGTGFNSPLHF; DNA: TGTGCCAGCAGTTATATGGGGACAGGGTTTAACTCACCCCTCCACTTT
size: NA; D: NA; V: TRBV7-9; J: TRBJ2-1; CDR3: CASSLVRPDYEQFF; DNA: TGTGCCAGCAGCTTAGTACGCCCAGACTACGAGCAGTTCTTC
size: NA; D: TRBD2; V: TRBV13; J: TRBJ2-2; CDR3: CASSPYARTSGSFWAGELFF; DNA: TGTGCCAGCAGCCCATACGCGAGGACTAGCGGGAGTTTTTGGGCCGGGGAGCTGTTTTTT